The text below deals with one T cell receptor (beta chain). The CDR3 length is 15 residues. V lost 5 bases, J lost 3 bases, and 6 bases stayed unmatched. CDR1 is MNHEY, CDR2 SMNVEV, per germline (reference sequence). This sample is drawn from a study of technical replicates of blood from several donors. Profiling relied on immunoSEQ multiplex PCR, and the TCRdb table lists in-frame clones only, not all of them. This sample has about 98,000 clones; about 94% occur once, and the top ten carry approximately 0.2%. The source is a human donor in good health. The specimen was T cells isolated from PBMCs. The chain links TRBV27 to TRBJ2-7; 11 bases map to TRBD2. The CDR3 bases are TGTGCCAGCAGTGCTAGCGGGGGGTTTCTCTACGAGCAGTACTTC. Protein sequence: CASSASGGFLYEQYF.